This TCR beta chain comes out of a study of shared clonotypes between healthy human individuals. General study results and limits: Rarefaction demonstrated incomplete sorted-subset sequencing despite large depth.

Naive CD8 cells lacked CD45RO and underwent positive selection for CCR7, leaving out terminally differentiated effector memory CD45RA+ cells. Data came from immunoSEQ multiplex PCR; TCRdb stores just in-frame clones and leaves some out. The table lists a few million clones, 80% to 95% of them singletons, with around 1.8% in the top ten. The V gene's germline CDR1 is SGDLS and CDR2 YYNGEE. This CDR3 region has 16 residues. With 4 bases clipped from V and 6 bases from J, the junction kept 11 bases outside the gene matches. Notes on this clone: Its cognate antigen is unknown.

This receptor was identified in a man aged 18 to 29 in good health. Some clones in this sample may be carry-over from other donors' samples. The sample consisted of naive CD8+ T cells from PBMCs. The V call is TRBV9, the J call TRBJ2-3, with 10 bases aligning to TRBD2. The CDR3, as DNA: TGTGCCAGCAGCCCGAGGACTAGCGGAACAGGCGATACGCAGTATTTT. This gives the protein CASSPRTSGTGDTQYF.